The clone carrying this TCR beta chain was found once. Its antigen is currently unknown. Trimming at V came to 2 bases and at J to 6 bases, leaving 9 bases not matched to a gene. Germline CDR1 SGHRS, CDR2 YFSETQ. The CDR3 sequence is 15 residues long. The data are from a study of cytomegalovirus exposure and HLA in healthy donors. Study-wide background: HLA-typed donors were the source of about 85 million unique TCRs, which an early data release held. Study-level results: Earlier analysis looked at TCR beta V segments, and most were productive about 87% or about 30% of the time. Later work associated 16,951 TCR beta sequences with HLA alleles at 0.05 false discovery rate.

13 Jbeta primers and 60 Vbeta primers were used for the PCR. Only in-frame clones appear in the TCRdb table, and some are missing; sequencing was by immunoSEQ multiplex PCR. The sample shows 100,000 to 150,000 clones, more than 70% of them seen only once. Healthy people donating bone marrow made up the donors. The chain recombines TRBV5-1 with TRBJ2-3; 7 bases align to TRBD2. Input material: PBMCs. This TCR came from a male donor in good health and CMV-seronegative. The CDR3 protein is CASSLTGLHTDTQYF. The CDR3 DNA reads TGCGCCAGCAGCTTAACGGGACTACACACTGATACGCAGTATTTT.